The following is a T cell receptor beta chain sequence with its context. Germline-derived CDR1 and CDR2 are MNHEY and SMNVEV (reference sequence). The CDR3 runs 13 residues. V lost 3 bases to trimming and J lost 5 bases, with 10 bases between them. TCRdb analysed the RT-PCR reads with MiXCR anew, one entry per CDR3 protein. Of hundreds of thousands of distinct CDR3 sequences detected, 18% appear once; the ten largest clones hold roughly a tenth. This entry is derived from a study of response to subunit inactivated influenza vaccine. The J gene is TRBJ1-1, the V gene TRBV27; D is unclear. Sequenced here: PBMCs from blood, sampled 5 days after vaccination. The receptor's source is a middle-aged man who received an inactivated influenza vaccine. Here the CDR3 DNA reads TGTGCCAGCAGTTTTGAGTTCAGGACTGAAGCTTTCTTT. Translating gives CASSFEFRTEAFF.